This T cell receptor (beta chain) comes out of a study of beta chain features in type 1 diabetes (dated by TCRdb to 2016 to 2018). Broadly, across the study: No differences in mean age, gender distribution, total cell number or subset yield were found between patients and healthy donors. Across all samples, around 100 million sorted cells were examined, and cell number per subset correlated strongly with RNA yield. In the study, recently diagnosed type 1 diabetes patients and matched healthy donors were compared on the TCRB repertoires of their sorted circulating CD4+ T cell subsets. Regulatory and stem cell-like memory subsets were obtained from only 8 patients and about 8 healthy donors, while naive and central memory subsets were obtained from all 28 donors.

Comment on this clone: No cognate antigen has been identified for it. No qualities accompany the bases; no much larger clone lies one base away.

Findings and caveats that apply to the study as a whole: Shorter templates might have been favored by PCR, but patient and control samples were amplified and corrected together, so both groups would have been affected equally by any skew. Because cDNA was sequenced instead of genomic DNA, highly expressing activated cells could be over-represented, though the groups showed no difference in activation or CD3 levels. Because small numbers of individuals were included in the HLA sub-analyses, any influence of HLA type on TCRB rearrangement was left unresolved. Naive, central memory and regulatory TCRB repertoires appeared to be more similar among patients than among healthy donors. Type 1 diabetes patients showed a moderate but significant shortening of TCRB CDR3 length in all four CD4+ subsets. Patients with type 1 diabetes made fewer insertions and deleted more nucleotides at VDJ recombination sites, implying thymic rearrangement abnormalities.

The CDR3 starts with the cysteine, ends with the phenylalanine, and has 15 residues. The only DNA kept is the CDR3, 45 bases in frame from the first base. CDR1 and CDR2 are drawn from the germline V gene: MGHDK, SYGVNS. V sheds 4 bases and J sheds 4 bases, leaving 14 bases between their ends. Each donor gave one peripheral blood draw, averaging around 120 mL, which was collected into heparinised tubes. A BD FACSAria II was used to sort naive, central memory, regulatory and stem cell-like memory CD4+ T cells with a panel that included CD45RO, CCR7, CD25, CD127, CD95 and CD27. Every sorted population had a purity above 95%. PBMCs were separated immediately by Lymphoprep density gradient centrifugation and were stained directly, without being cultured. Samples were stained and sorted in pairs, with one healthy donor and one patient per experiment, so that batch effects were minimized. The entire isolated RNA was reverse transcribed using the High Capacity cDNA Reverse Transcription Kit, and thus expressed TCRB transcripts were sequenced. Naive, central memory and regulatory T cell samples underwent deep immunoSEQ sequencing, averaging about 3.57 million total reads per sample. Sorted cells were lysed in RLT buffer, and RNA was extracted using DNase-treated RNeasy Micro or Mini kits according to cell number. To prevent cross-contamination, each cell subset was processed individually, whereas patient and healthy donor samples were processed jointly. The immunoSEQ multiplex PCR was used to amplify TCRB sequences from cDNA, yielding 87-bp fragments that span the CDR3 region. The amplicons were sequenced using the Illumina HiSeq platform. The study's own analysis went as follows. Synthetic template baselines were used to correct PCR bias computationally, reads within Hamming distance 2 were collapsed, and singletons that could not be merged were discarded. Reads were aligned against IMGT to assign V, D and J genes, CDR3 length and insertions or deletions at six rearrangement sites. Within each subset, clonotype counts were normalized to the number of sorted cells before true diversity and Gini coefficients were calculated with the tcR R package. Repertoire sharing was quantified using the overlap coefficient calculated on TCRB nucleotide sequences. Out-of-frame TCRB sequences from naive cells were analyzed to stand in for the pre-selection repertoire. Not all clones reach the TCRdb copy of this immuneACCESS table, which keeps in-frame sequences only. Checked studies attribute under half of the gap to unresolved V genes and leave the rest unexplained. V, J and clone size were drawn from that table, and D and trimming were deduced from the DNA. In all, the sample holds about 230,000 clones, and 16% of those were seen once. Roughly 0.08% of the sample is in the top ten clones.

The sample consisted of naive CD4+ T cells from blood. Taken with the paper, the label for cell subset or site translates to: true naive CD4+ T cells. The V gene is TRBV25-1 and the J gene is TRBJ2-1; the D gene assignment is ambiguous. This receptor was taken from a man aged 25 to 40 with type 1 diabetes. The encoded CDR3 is CASSVLRTQYNEQFF. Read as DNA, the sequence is TGTGCCAGCAGTGTCCTTAGGACCCAATACAATGAGCAGTTCTTC.